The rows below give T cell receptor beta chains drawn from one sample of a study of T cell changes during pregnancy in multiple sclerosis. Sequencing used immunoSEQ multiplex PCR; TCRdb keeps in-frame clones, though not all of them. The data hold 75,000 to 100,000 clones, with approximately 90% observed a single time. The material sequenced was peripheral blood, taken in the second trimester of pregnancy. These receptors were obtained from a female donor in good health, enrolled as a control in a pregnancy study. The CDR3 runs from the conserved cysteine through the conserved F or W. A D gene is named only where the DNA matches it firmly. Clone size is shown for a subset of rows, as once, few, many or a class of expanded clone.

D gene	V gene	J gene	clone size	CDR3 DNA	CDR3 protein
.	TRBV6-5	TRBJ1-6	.	TGTGCCAGCAGTGCGACAGTGCCCAAATCACCCCTCCACTTT	CASSATVPKSPLHF
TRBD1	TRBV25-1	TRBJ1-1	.	TGTGCCAGCAGTGGCCCCCGGGCAGGGGGCCTGAACACTGAAGCTTTCTTT	CASSGPRAGGLNTEAFF
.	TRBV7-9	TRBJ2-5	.	TGTGCCAGCAGCTTGGACGCTGGCAGGGTGGGGGAGACCCAGTACTTC	CASSLDAGRVGETQYF
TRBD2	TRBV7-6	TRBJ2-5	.	TGTGCCAGCAGCTCAAGATCAAGCGGGAGGGGATTGGGGGAGACCCAGTACTTC	CASSSRSSGRGLGETQYF
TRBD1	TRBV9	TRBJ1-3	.	TGTGCCAGCAGCCTGAGGACAGGGGTCTACTCTGGAAACACCATATATTTT	CASSLRTGVYSGNTIYF
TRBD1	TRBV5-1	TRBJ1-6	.	TGCGCCAGCAGCCTGCGGACAGGACCCGGCATAATTTCACCCCTCCACTTT	CASSLRTGPGIISPLHF
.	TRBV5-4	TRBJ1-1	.	TGTGCCAGCAGCGTACATGGTCGGGGGGACACTGAAGCTTTCTTT	CASSVHGRGDTEAFF
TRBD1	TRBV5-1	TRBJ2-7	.	TGCGCCAGCAGTCCCGCTCCCCGGGACAGAAATTACGAGCAGTACTTC	CASSPAPRDRNYEQYF
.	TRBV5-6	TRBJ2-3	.	TGTGCCAGCAGCCTCGGACAGACTCTCAAGACGCAGTATTTT	CASSLGQTLKTQYF
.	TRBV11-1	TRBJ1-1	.	TGTGCCAGCAGCCGTGTCAGCGGGTTGGGTGAAGCTTTCTTT	CASSRVSGLGEAFF
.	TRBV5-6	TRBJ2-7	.	TGTGCCAGCAGCTTGTGGAACCGAGCCGGGTGGGAGCAGTACTTC	CASSLWNRAGWEQYF
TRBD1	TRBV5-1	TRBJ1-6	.	TGCGCCAGCAGCTCACGGACAGGGAATTCACCCCTCCACTTT	CASSSRTGNSPLHF
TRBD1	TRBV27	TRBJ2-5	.	TGTGCCAGCAGTCCCGGGACAGGGGGGCGAGAGACCCAGTACTTC	CASSPGTGGRETQYF
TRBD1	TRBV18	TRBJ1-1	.	TGTGCCAGCTCACCGGTGGGACAGGGGTTAATGAACACTGAAGCTTTCTTT	CASSPVGQGLMNTEAFF
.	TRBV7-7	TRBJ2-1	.	TGTGCTAGCAGCTTAGGGGACTCCGTCAATGAGCAGTTCTTC	CASSLGDSVNEQFF
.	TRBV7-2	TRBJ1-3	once	TGTGCCAGCAGCTTAGAGTCGACTAGCTCTGGAAACACCATATATTTT	CASSLESTSSGNTIYF
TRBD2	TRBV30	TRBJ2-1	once	TGTGCCTCGAGCGGGATTGAGCAGTTCTTC	CASSGIEQFF
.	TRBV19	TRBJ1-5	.	TGTGCCAGTAACTTCGGGACACCGAGCAATCAGCCCCAGCATTTT	CASNFGTPSNQPQHF
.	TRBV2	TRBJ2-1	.	TGTGCCAGCAGGAGGATACCCTACAATGAGCAGTTCTTC	CASRRIPYNEQFF
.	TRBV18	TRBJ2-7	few	TGTGCCAGCTCACCAGGAACAGCCTACGAGCAGTACTTC	CASSPGTAYEQYF
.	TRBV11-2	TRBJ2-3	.	TGTGCCAGCAGCTTAGATCTGCCAGGGACAGATACGCAGTATTTT	CASSLDLPGTDTQYF
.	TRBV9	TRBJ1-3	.	TGTGCCAGCAGCGTAGGGCAGGGCAGCTCTGGAAACACCATATATTTT	CASSVGQGSSGNTIYF
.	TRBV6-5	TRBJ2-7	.	TGTGCCAGCAGTTACTCACAGGGAGCCTACGAGCAGTACTTC	CASSYSQGAYEQYF
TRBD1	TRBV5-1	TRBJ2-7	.	TGCGCCAGCAGCTCCACAGGGGCCTACGAGCAGTACTTC	CASSSTGAYEQYF
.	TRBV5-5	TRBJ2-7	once	TGTGCCAGCAGCCCTTTGGACAGATCCGCAGCGTACTTC	CASSPLDRSAAYF
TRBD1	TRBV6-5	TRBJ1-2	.	TGTGCCAGCAGTCCCGGGACAGGGGGAAGCTACACCTTC	CASSPGTGGSYTF
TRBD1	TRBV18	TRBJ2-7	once	TGTGCCAGCTCAAACCGGGACAGGGGGACTTACGAGCAGTACTTC	CASSNRDRGTYEQYF
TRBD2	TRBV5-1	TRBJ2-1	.	TGCGCCAGCAGTCGGGCCGGGACTAGCGCCACCAATGAGCAGTTCTTC	CASSRAGTSATNEQFF
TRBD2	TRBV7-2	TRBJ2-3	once	TGTGCCAGCAGCCCCCGGGGGGAGGGCCCGTTTGATACGCAGTATTTT	CASSPRGEGPFDTQYF
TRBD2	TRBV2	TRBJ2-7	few	TGTGCCAGCCTTCCACTAGCGGGGTTTACCTACGAGCAGTACTTC	CASLPLAGFTYEQYF
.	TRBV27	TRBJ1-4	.	TGTGCCAGCAGTTTACGGGCGGGATTGGCTGAAAAACTGTTTTTT	CASSLRAGLAEKLFF
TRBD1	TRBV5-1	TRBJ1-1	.	TGCGCCAGCAGCGCGTCCGGGACAGGGAGTGAAGCTTTCTTT	CASSASGTGSEAFF
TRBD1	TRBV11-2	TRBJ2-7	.	TGTGCCAGCAGCCACGGACAGGCTAAGCAGTACTTC	CASSHGQAKQYF
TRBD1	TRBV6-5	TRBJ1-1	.	TGTGCCAGCAGTTACTCGGGGTGGGACAGGAACACTGAAGCTTTCTTT	CASSYSGWDRNTEAFF
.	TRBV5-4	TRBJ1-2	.	TGTGCCAGCAGCCCCTGGGGGGGGTTAAACTATGGCTACACCTTC	CASSPWGGLNYGYTF
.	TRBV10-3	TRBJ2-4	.	TGTGCCATCAGTGAACCAGGGGACAAAAACATTCAGTACTTC	CAISEPGDKNIQYF
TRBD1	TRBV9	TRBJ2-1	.	TGTGCCAGCAGCGCGCCGGGACAGGGATACAATGAGCAGTTCTTC	CASSAPGQGYNEQFF
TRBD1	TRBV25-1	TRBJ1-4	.	TGTGCCAGCAGGGACGACAGGGGGTCGAAAAAACTGTTTTTT	CASRDDRGSKKLFF
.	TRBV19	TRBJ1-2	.	TGTGCCAGCCAGACAAAGAACTATGGCTACACCTTC	CASQTKNYGYTF
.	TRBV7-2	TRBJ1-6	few	TGTGCCAGCAGCCTCGGACTCGGCCCGAATTCACCCCTCCACTTT	CASSLGLGPNSPLHF
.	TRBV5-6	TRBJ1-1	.	TGTGCCAGCAGGCCGGGAGCAGGGTTGAACACTGAAGCTTTCTTT	CASRPGAGLNTEAFF
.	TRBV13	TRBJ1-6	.	TGTGCCAGCGAACTCCGGGACATTTCTTCACCCCTCCACTTT	CASELRDISSPLHF
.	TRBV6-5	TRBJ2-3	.	TGTGCCATACAGGGAACAGATACGCAGTATTTT	CAIQGTDTQYF
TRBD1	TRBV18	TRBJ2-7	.	TGTGCCAGCTCACCACTACGCGGACAGGGATACCCCTACGAGCAGTACTTC	CASSPLRGQGYPYEQYF
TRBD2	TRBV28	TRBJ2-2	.	TGTGCCACCATCGACTCCGGGGGGGTAGTGCGGACCGGGGAGCTGTTTTTT	CATIDSGGVVRTGELFF
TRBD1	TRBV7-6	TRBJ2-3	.	TGTGCCAGCAGCCTGAGACAGGGCAAAAGAGATACGCAGTATTTT	CASSLRQGKRDTQYF
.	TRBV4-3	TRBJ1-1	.	TGCGCCAGCAGCCACCCACCGGCGGGCACTGAAGCTTTCTTT	CASSHPPAGTEAFF